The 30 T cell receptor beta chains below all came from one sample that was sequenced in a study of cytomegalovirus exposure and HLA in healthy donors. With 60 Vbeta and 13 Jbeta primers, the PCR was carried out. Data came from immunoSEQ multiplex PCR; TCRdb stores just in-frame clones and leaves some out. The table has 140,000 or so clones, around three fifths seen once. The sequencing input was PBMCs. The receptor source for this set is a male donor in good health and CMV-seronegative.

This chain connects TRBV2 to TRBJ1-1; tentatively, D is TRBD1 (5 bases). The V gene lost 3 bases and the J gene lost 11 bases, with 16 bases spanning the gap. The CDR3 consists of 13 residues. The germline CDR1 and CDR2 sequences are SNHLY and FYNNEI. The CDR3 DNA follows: TGTGCCAGCAGTGATTCGGCAGTCAAGGGGGCTTTCTTT. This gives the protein CASSDSAVKGAFF.

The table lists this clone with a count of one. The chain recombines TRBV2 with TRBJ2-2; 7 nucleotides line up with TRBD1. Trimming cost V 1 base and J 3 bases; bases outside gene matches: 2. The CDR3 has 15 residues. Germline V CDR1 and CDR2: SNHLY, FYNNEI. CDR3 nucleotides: TGTGCCAGCAGTGAAGAGGGGGCCGACACCGGGGAGCTGTTTTTT. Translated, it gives CASSEEGADTGELFF.

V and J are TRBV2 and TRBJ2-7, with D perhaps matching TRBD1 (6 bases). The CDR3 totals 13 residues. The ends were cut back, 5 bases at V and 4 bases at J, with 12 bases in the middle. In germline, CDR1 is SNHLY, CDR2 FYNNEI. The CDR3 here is CASSYETGYEQYF. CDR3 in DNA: TGTGCCAGCAGTTACGAGACAGGATACGAGCAGTACTTC.

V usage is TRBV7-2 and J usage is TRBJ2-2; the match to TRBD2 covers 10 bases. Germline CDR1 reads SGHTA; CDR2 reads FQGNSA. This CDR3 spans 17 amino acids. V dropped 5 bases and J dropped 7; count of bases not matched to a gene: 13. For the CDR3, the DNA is TGTGCCAGCAGCCCACAAGAGAGCGGGGGGGCGGTCGGGGAGCTGTTTTTT. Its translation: CASSPQESGGAVGELFF.

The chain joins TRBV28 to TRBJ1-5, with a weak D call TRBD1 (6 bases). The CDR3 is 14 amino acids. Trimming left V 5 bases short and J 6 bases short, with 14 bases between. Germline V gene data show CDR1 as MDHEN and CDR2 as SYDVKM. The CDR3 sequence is CASSPQGFGQPQHF. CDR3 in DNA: TGTGCCAGCAGTCCCCAGGGGTTTGGTCAGCCCCAGCATTTT.

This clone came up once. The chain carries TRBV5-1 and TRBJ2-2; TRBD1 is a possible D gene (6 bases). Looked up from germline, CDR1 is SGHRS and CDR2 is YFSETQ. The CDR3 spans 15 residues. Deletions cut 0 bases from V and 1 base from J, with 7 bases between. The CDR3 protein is CASSLGTVNTGELFF. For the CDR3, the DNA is TGCGCCAGCAGCTTGGGGACAGTGAACACCGGGGAGCTGTTTTTT.

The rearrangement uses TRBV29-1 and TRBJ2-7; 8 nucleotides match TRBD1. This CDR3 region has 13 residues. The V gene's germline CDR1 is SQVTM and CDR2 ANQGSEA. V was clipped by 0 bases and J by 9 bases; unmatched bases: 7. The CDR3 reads CSVEDLDRVSQYF. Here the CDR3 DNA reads TGCAGCGTTGAAGATCTGGACAGGGTGTCGCAGTACTTC.

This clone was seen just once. The CDR3 DNA reads TGTGCCAGCAGCCCCCCCGGGCGGGGGGCCTACAATGAGCAGTTCTTC. Translating gives CASSPPGRGAYNEQFF. The chain recombines TRBV6-6 with TRBJ2-1; 8 bases line up with TRBD2. J lost 2 bases, V lost 6 bases, and 9 bases had no gene match. The CDR3 has 16 residues. Germline V gene lookup returns CDR1 MNHNY and CDR2 SVGAGI (reference sequence).

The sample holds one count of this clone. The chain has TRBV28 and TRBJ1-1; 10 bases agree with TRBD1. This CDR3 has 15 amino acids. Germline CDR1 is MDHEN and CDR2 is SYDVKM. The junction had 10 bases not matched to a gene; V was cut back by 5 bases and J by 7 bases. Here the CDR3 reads CASSQRRQGANEAFF. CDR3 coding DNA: TGTGCCAGCAGTCAACGTAGACAGGGGGCGAATGAAGCTTTCTTT.

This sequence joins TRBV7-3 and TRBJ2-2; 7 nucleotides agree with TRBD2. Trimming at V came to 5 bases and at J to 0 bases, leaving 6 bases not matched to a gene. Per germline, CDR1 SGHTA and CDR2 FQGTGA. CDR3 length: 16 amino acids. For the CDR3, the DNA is TGTGCCAGCAGCCCCAATGGGGGGGCGAACACCGGGGAGCTGTTTTTT. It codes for CASSPNGGANTGELFF. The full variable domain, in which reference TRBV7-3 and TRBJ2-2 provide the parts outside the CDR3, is GAGVSQTPSNKVTEKGKYVELRCDPISGHTALYWYRQSLGQGPEFLIYFQGTGAADDSGLPNDRFFAVRPEGSVSTLKIQRTERGDSAVYLCASSPNGGANTGELFFGEGSRLTVL.

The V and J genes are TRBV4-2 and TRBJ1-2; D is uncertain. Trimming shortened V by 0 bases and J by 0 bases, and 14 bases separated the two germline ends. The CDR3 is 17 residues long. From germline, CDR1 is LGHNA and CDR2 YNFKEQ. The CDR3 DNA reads TGTGCCAGCAGCCAAGATAACAGAGTTGGATCTAACTATGGCTACACCTTC. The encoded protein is CASSQDNRVGSNYGYTF.

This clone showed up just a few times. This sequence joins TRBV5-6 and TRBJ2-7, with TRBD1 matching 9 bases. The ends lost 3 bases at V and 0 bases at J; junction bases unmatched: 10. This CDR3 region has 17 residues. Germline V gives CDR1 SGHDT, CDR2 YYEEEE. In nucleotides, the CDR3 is TGTGCCAGCAGCTCTCTATACACAGGGGGCAACTCCTACGAGCAGTACTTC. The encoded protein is CASSSLYTGGNSYEQYF.

The CDR3 DNA reads as TGTGCCACCCCTCCGACAGGGGGCGGACAAGAGACCCAGTACTTC. It yields the protein CATPPTGGGQETQYF. J is TRBJ2-5 and V is TRBV7-6; TRBD1 agrees at 10 bases. The V and J ends lost 10 bases and 2 bases, in that order; junction bases with no gene match: 10. Germline assignment: CDR1 SGHVS and CDR2 FNYEAQ. This CDR3 has 15 amino acids. Full variable domain (remainder filled in from reference TRBV7-6 and TRBJ2-5): GAGVSQSPRYKVTKRGQDVALRCDPISGHVSLYWYRQALGQGPEFLTYFNYEAQQDKSGLPNDRFSAERPEGSISTLTIQRTEQRDSAMYRCATPPTGGGQETQYFGPGTRLLVL.

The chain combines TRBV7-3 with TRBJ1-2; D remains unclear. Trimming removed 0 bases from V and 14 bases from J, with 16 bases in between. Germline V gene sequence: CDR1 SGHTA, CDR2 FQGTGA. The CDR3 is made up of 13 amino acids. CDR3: CASSLTTLNIPTF. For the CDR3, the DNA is TGTGCCAGCAGCTTAACCACCCTGAACATCCCAACCTTC.

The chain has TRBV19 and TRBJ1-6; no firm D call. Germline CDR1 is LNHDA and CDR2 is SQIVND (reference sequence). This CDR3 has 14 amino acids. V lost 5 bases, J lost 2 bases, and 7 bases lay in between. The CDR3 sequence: CASSEDTYNSPLHF. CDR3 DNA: TGTGCCAGTAGTGAAGACACCTATAATTCACCCCTCCACTTT.

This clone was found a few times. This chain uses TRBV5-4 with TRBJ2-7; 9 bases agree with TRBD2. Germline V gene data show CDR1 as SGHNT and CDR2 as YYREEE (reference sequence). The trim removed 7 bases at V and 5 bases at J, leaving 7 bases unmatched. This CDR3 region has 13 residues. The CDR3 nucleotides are TGTGCCAGCCATAGCGGGGGCTTCCACGAGCAGTACTTC. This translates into CASHSGGFHEQYF.

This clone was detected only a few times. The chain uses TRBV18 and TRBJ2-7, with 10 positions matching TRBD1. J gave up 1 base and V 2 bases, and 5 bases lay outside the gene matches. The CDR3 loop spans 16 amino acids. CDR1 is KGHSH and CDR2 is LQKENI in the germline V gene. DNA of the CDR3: TGTGCCAGCTCACCAGACAGGGGGCCTCTTTCCTACGAGCAGTACTTC. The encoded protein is CASSPDRGPLSYEQYF.

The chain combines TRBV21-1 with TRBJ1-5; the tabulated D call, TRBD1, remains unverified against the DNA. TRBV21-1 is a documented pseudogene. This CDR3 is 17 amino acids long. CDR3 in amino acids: CASSKAADREGNQPQHF. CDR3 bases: TGTGCCAGCAGCAAAGCGGCGGACAGGGAAGGCAATCAGCCCCAGCATTTT.

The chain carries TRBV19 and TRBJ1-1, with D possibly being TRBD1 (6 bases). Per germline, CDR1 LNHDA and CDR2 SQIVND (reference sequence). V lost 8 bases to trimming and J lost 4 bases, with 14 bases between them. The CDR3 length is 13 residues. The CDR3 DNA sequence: TGTGCCAGTGGGGGAACAGGGTTCACTGAAGCTTTCTTT. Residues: CASGGTGFTEAFF.

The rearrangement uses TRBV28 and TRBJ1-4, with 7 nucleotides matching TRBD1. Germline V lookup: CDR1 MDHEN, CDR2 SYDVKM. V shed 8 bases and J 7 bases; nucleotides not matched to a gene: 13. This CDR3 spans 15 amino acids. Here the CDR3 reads CASHLSSGGIEKLFF. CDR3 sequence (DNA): TGTGCCAGCCACCTGAGCTCAGGGGGTATTGAAAAACTGTTTTTT.

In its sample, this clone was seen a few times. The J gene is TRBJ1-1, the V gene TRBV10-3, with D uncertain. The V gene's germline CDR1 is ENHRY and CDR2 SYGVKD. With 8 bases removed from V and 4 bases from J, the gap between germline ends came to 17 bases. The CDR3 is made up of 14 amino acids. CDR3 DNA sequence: TGTGCCATCCGGAGACCAGAAAGTGGCACTGAAGCTTTCTTT. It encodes CAIRRPESGTEAFF.

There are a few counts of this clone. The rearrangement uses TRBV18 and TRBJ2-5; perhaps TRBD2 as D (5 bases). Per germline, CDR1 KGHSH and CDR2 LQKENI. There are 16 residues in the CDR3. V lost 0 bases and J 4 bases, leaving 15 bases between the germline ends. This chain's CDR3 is CASSPPFSGSRETQYF. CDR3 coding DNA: TGTGCCAGCTCACCACCCTTTTCGGGGTCTCGAGAGACCCAGTACTTC.

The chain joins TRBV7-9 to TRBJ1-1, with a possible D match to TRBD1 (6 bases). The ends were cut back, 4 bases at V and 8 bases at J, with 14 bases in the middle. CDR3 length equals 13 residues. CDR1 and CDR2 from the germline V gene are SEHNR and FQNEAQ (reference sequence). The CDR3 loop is CASSSYQQGEAFF. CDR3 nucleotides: TGTGCCAGCAGCTCCTATCAACAGGGAGAAGCTTTCTTT.

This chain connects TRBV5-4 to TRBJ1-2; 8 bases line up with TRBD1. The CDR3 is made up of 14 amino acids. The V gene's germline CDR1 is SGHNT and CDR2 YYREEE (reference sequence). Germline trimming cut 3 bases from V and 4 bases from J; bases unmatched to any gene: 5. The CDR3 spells CASSSGGRGYGYTF. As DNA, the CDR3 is TGTGCCAGCAGCTCAGGGGGCCGGGGCTATGGCTACACCTTC. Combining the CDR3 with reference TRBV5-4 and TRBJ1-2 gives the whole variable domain ETGVTQSPTHLIKTRGQQVTLRCSSQSGHNTVSWYQQALGQGPQFIFQYYREEENGRGNFPPRFSGLQFPNYSSELNVNALELDDSALYLCASSSGGRGYGYTFGSGTRLTVV.

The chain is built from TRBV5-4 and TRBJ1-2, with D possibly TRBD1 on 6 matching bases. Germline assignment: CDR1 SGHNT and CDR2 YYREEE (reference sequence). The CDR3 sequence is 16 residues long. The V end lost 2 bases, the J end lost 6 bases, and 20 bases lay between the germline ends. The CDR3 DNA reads TGTGCCAGCAGCTTCCCCCAACCGAGGGCAGGGGATGGCTACACCTTC. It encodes CASSFPQPRAGDGYTF.

DNA for the CDR3: TGTGCCAGCAGCTCCCGGGGGATTGCTAACTATGGCTACACCTTC. Translation gives CASSSRGIANYGYTF. The chain recombines TRBV6-5 with TRBJ1-2, with a weak D call TRBD1 (5 bases). Germline V gives CDR1 MNHEY, CDR2 SVGAGI. This CDR3 is built from 15 residues. Trimming removed 6 bases from V and 0 bases from J, with 14 bases in between.

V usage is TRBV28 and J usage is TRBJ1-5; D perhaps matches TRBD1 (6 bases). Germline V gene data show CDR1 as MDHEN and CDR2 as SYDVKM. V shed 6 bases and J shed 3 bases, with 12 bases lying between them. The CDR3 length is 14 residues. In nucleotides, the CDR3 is TGTGCCAGCAGGCAAGGACAGTACAATCAGCCCCAGCATTTT. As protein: CASRQGQYNQPQHF.

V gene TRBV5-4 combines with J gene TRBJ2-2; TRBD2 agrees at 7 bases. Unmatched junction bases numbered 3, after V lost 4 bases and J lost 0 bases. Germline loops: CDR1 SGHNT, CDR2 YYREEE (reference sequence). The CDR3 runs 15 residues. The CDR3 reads CASSLGGSNTGELFF. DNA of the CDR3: TGTGCCAGCAGCCTCGGGGGGTCGAACACCGGGGAGCTGTTTTTT. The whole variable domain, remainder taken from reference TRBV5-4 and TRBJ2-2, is ETGVTQSPTHLIKTRGQQVTLRCSSQSGHNTVSWYQQALGQGPQFIFQYYREEENGRGNFPPRFSGLQFPNYSSELNVNALELDDSALYLCASSLGGSNTGELFFGEGSRLTVL.

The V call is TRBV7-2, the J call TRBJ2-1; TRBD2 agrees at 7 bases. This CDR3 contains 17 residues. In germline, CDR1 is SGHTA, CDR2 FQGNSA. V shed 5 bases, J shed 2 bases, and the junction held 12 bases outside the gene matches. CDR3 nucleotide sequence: TGTGCCAGCAGCCCCCAGTCGGGGGGACCACCCTACAATGAGCAGTTCTTC. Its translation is CASSPQSGGPPYNEQFF.

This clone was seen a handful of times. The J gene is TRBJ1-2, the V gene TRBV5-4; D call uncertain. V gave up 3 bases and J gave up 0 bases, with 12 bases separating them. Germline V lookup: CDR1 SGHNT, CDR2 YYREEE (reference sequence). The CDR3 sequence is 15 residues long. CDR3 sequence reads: CASSSWVGANYGYTF. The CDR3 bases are TGTGCCAGCAGCTCTTGGGTCGGGGCTAACTATGGCTACACCTTC. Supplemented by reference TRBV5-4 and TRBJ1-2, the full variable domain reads ETGVTQSPTHLIKTRGQQVTLRCSSQSGHNTVSWYQQALGQGPQFIFQYYREEENGRGNFPPRFSGLQFPNYSSELNVNALELDDSALYLCASSSWVGANYGYTFGSGTRLTVV.